Listed here are 27 T cell receptor beta chains from one sample, sequenced in a study of T cells in Graves' hyperthyroidism and ophthalmopathy. What was amplified from RNA transcripts were TCR beta CDR3 regions. HTBI primers were used for first-round RT-PCR of the TCR CDR3. TCRdb independently ran MiXCR on the multiplex PCR reads; one entry per CDR3 protein. The sample includes approximately 210,000 distinct CDR3 sequences, roughly 18% of them seen just once. The specimen sequenced was blood. The receptors stem from a man aged 45 to 65 with Graves' hyperthyroidism.

This clonotype was counted many times. The V call is TRBV2, the J call TRBJ2-7; weak D call: TRBD2 (5 bases). The CDR3 has 14 amino acids. V lost 6 bases to trimming and J lost 0 bases, with 12 bases between them. Germline CDR1 reads SNHLY; CDR2 reads FYNNEI. The CDR3 DNA reads as TGTGCCAGCAGGGGAAATAGCGACTCCTACGAGCAGTACTTC. Protein sequence: CASRGNSDSYEQYF.

In this sample, this clonotype turned up many times. V usage is TRBV20-1 and J usage is TRBJ2-2; 11 bases fit TRBD2. Germline V gene data show CDR1 as DFQATT and CDR2 as SNEGSKA (reference sequence). The length of the CDR3 is 12 residues. The V and J ends lost 5 bases and 8 bases, in that order; junction bases with no gene match: 1. CDR3 nucleotides: TGCAGTGCTCGACTAGCGGGAGGGGAGCTGTTTTTT. This translates into CSARLAGGELFF.

V gene TRBV24-1 combines with J gene TRBJ1-1, with D perhaps TRBD1 (5 bases). The CDR3 sequence is 15 residues long. V was shortened by 3 bases and J by 2 bases, with 12 bases between the two germline ends. Germline loops: CDR1 KGHDR, CDR2 SFDVKD. The CDR3 DNA reads as TGTGCCACCAGTGATCCCCGGGACGGCAACACTGAAGCTTTCTTT. The encoded protein is CATSDPRDGNTEAFF.

This clonotype was seen repeatedly, ten times or more. The chain is built from TRBV11-3 and TRBJ2-5, with D uncertain. The V end was cut by 0 bases, the J end by 6 bases, with 11 bases between. The CDR3 runs to 14 residues. The germline V gene has CDR1 SGHNT and CDR2 YENEEA. The CDR3 reads CASSLDPLSQTQYF. The DNA for the CDR3 is TGTGCCAGCAGCTTAGATCCATTGTCCCAGACCCAGTACTTC.

This clonotype showed up just a few times. The chain joins TRBV5-1 to TRBJ1-3, with 10 bases that match TRBD1. The CDR3 length is 16 residues. The germline V gene encodes CDR1 SGHRS and CDR2 YFSETQ. V lost 4 bases and J lost 3; bases outside the gene matches: 7. The CDR3 here is CASSGGTGAGGNTIYF. CDR3 nucleotides: TGCGCCAGCAGCGGGGGGACAGGGGCCGGTGGAAACACCATATATTTT.

This clonotype turned up a few times. This rearrangement joins TRBV6-5 to TRBJ2-5; D is undetermined. Germline CDR1 is MNHEY and CDR2 is SVGAGI. The CDR3 is 13 amino acids. Trimming removed 4 bases at V and 5 bases at J, with 11 bases between. Here the CDR3 DNA reads TGTGCCAGCAGTTTCATACGATGGGAGACCCAGTACTTC. Protein sequence: CASSFIRWETQYF.

This clonotype was recorded many times. The V gene is TRBV27, the J gene TRBJ2-7, with 9 positions matching TRBD1. With 4 bases clipped from V and 0 bases from J, the junction kept 4 bases outside the gene matches. The CDR3 runs 15 residues. Germline V lookup: CDR1 MNHEY, CDR2 SMNVEV (reference sequence). CDR3 protein: CASSSTGGPSYEQYF. In DNA form, the CDR3 reads TGTGCCAGCAGTTCCACAGGGGGCCCCTCCTACGAGCAGTACTTC.

This clonotype occurred many times. The V and J genes are TRBV29-1 and TRBJ2-1, with 12 bases that match TRBD2. The V gene's germline CDR1 is SQVTM and CDR2 ANQGSEA. This CDR3 has 13 amino acids. Trimming cost V 4 bases and J 8 bases; bases outside gene matches: 3. CDR3 nucleotide sequence: TGCAGCGTTGTGGGACTAGCGGGTGATGAGCAGTTCTTC. Its translation is CSVVGLAGDEQFF.

This rearrangement joins TRBV7-2 to TRBJ2-3; 14 bases align to TRBD2. CDR1 is SGHTA, CDR2 FQGNSA, per germline. This CDR3 region has 17 residues. The J segment lost 4 bases and the V segment lost 5 bases, leaving 8 bases of the junction unmatched. In nucleotides, the CDR3 is TGTGCCAGCAGCACCGGGACTAGCGGGAGCCCCGCAGATACGCAGTATTTT. It specifies CASSTGTSGSPADTQYF.

This clonotype was observed a few times. The V call is TRBV12-3 or TRBV12-4, the J call TRBJ1-1; D gene ambiguous. The V gene lost 5 bases and the J gene lost 9 bases, with 16 bases spanning the gap. This CDR3 comprises 13 residues. As DNA, the CDR3 is TGTGCCAGCAGTCCAAGGGCCATCTACCAAGCTTTCTTT. It specifies CASSPRAIYQAFF.

Many counts were recorded for this clonotype. The chain combines TRBV6-2 or TRBV6-3 with TRBJ2-3, with 10 bases that match TRBD2. The CDR3 sequence is 18 residues long. V was pared by 0 bases and J by 5 bases, with 11 bases of the junction left unmatched. The germline gives CDR1 MNHEY, CDR2 SVGEGT. CDR3 nucleotides: TGTGCCAGCAGTTACTCGATCTTGCTAGCGGGAGCTCAAGATACGCAGTATTTT. Protein sequence: CASSYSILLAGAQDTQYF.

Ten or more counts support this clonotype. This chain uses TRBV28 with TRBJ1-1; unclear D gene. V was shortened by 6 bases and J by 10 bases, with 15 bases between the two germline ends. This CDR3 is 12 amino acids long. Germline assignment: CDR1 MDHEN and CDR2 SYDVKM. Written as DNA, the CDR3 is TGTGCCAGCAGGCCTGACGGGTCGGCAGCTTTCTTT. Protein: CASRPDGSAAFF.

This clonotype was detected only a few times. The chain joins TRBV2 to TRBJ2-2, with a tentative D call TRBD2 (5 bases). Trimming removed 4 bases from V and 6 bases from J, with 9 bases in between. The CDR3 covers 13 residues. CDR1 and CDR2 from the germline V gene are SNHLY and FYNNEI. The CDR3 DNA follows: TGTGCCAGCAGTGTTGAGGGTTCCGGGGAGCTGTTTTTT. As protein: CASSVEGSGELFF.

Only a few counts were recorded for this clonotype. V usage is TRBV12-3 or TRBV12-4 and J usage is TRBJ1-3, with a weak D call TRBD1 (6 bases). This CDR3 region has 15 residues. Trimming took 3 bases from V and 4 from J, leaving 13 bases between them. The CDR3 DNA follows: TGTGCCAGCAGTTTCGGGGGGCGGTGGGGAAACACCATATATTTT. Amino acids: CASSFGGRWGNTIYF.

This clonotype was observed a few times. A much larger clone lies a single base off, so this may be a read error. V and J are TRBV7-9 and TRBJ2-2, with D perhaps TRBD2 (5 bases). Germline CDR1 and CDR2: SEHNR and FQNEAQ (reference sequence). CDR3 length: 12 residues. CDR3 sequence: CASRWSTGELLF. For the CDR3, the DNA is TGTGCCAGCAGGTGGAGCACCGGGGAGCTGCTTTTT.

This clonotype was picked up many times. The rearrangement links TRBV28 to TRBJ2-7; D gene ambiguous. Judging by the DNA end, TRBJ2-1 fits better; the J call may be wrong. The length of the CDR3 is 12 residues. Germline lookup yields CDR1 MDHEN and CDR2 SYDVKM. The CDR3, as DNA: TGTGCCAGCAGTTTATACGCCTACGAGCAGTTCTTC. Its protein product is CASSLYAYEQFF.

This clonotype showed up many times. The V call is TRBV7-2, the J call TRBJ2-7; D is perhaps TRBD1 or TRBD2 (5 bases each). Germline CDR1 SGHTA, CDR2 FQGNSA. Trimming took 5 bases from V and 5 from J, leaving 19 bases between them. The CDR3 consists of 15 residues. CDR3 DNA sequence: TGTGCCAGCAGCCGGAGGTGGGAGTGGGGCGACGAGCAGTACTTC. It is translated as CASSRRWEWGDEQYF.

This clonotype was picked up many times. The genes are TRBV20-1 and TRBJ1-5; 9 nucleotides agree with TRBD1. In germline, CDR1 is DFQATT, CDR2 SNEGSKA (reference sequence). This CDR3 is built from 14 residues. Trimming at V came to 0 bases and at J to 6 bases, leaving 3 bases not matched to a gene. CDR3 nucleotides: TGCAGTGCTAGAGATCGACAGGGGGGTCAGCCCCAGCATTTT. Amino acids: CSARDRQGGQPQHF.

The chain links TRBV5-1 to TRBJ2-1, with TRBD2 matching over 11 bases. Germline V gene sequence: CDR1 SGHRS, CDR2 YFSETQ. V shed 1 base, J shed 5 bases, and the junction held 5 bases outside the gene matches. CDR3 length: 16 residues. CDR3 in amino acids: CASSLTTSGRHNEQFF. In DNA, the CDR3 is TGCGCCAGCAGCTTGACCACTAGCGGGAGACACAATGAGCAGTTCTTC.

This rearrangement joins TRBV5-6 to TRBJ2-1; TRBD1 agrees at 7 bases. V trimming: 3 bases; J trimming: 6 bases; junction bases outside the gene matches: 6. This CDR3 comprises 14 residues. Germline V gives CDR1 SGHDT, CDR2 YYEEEE. CDR3 nucleotides: TGTGCCAGCAGCTGGACAGGCCGATCCAATGAGCAGTTCTTC. Its protein product is CASSWTGRSNEQFF.

This clonotype was counted many times. The chain combines TRBV7-2 with TRBJ2-7; the D is unclear. CDR1 and CDR2 from the germline V gene are SGHTA and FQGNSA. This CDR3 spans 13 amino acids. The V end lost 5 bases, the J end lost 0 bases, and 8 bases lay between the germline ends. This CDR3 reads CASSIWDSYEQYF. As DNA, the CDR3 is TGTGCCAGCAGCATTTGGGACTCCTACGAGCAGTACTTC.

This clonotype was seen a few times. The rearrangement uses TRBV5-1 and TRBJ2-7, with TRBD2 matching over 8 bases. The V gene end was trimmed by 9 bases and the J gene end by 7 bases; junction bases not matched to a gene: 15. CDR3 size: 14 residues. Germline loops: CDR1 SGHRS, CDR2 YFSETQ. DNA of the CDR3: TGCGCCACCCGCGAGGCTAGCGGGTATCAGGAGCAGTACTTC. Translating gives CATREASGYQEQYF.

CDR3 in amino acids: CATSDFAGFSGYTF. CDR3 bases: TGTGCCACCAGTGATTTTGCCGGGTTTAGCGGCTACACCTTC. The chain joins TRBV24-1 to TRBJ1-2, with D hard to call. CDR1 is KGHDR, CDR2 SFDVKD, per germline. Trimming left V 1 base short and J 8 bases short, with 13 bases between. The CDR3 consists of 14 residues.

Concerning this clonotype itself: A read error may explain this, as a much larger clone is one base away. This chain uses TRBV2 with TRBJ2-1; tentative D call: TRBD2 (5 bases). CDR1 is SNHLY, CDR2 FYNNEI, per germline. The length of the CDR3 is 19 residues. V lost 1 base to trimming and J lost 7 bases, with 26 bases between them. For the CDR3, the DNA is TGTGCCAGCAGTGAAGTTAGCGTCGGGGAAGTGGCTGGGGAGAATGAGCAGTTCTTC. Its translation is CASSEVSVGEVAGENEQFF.

This clonotype was seen ten or more times. This sequence joins TRBV20-1 and TRBJ2-7; D may be TRBD1 or TRBD2 (5 bases each). Germline V gene lookup returns CDR1 DFQATT and CDR2 SNEGSKA (reference sequence). CDR3 length: 14 residues. V was shortened by 8 bases and J by 5 bases, with 22 bases between the two germline ends. This chain's CDR3 is CSCRDRVGRDEQYF. The CDR3 DNA follows: TGCAGTTGCCGGGACCGAGTGGGTAGGGACGAGCAGTACTTC.

This clonotype was counted a few times. This sequence joins TRBV20-1 and TRBJ1-6; 8 bases align to TRBD1. Germline V gives CDR1 DFQATT, CDR2 SNEGSKA (reference sequence). This CDR3 has 16 amino acids. With V trimmed by 5 bases and J by 10 bases, 16 bases remained unmatched. The CDR3 region is CSAPTGTGVRKSPLHF. CDR3 bases: TGCAGTGCTCCCACCGGGACAGGAGTTAGAAAATCACCCCTCCACTTT.

This clonotype was detected only a few times. The chain combines TRBV15 with TRBJ2-7, with TRBD1 matching 7 bases. The germline V gene has CDR1 LNHNV and CDR2 YYDKDF (reference sequence). With V trimmed by 3 bases and J by 7 bases, 12 bases remained unmatched. The CDR3 loop spans 15 amino acids. DNA for the CDR3: TGTGCCACCAGCAGGGAGTTGGGACAGAACGCGGAGCAGTACTTC. Encoded protein: CATSRELGQNAEQYF.